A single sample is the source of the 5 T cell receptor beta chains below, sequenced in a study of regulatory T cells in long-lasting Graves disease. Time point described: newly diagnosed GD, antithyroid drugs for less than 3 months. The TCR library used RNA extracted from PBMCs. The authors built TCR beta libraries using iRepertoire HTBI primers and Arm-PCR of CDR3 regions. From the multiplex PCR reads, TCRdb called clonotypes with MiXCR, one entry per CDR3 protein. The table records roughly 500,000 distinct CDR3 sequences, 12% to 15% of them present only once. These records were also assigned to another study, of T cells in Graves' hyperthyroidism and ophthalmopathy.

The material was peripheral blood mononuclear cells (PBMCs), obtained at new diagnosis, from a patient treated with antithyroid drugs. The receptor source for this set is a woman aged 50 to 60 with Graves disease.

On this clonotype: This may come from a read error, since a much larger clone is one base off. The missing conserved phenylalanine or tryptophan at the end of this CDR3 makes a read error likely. For the CDR3, the DNA is TGTGCCAGCAGCCCTCGACAGGGGAAAACGGGCTATGGCTACACCGTC. It is translated as CASSPRQGKTGYGYTV. This chain connects TRBV9 to TRBJ1-2; TRBD1 aligns across 8 bases. The length of the CDR3 is 16 residues. Trimming took 4 bases from V and 4 from J; bases not matched to a gene: 12. Per the germline V gene, CDR1 is SGDLS and CDR2 is YYNGEE.

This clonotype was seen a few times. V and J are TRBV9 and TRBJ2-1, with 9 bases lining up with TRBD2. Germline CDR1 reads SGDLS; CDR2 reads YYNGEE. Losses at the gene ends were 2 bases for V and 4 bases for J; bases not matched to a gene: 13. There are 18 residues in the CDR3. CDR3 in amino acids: CASSVGPGGLAPYNEQFF. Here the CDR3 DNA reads TGTGCCAGCAGCGTCGGGCCAGGAGGACTAGCGCCTTACAATGAGCAGTTCTTC.

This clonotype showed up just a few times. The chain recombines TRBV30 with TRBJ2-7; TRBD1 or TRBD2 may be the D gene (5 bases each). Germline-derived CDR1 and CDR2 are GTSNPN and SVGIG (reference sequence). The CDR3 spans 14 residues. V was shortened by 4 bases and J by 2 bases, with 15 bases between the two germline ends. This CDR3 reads CAWMGRGSPYEQYF. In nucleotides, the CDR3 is TGTGCCTGGATGGGGCGTGGGAGTCCCTACGAGCAGTACTTC.

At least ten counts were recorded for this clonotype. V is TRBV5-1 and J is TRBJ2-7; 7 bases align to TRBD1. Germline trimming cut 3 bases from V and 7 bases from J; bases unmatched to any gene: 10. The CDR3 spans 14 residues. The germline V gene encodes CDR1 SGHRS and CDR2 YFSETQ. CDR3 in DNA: TGCGCCAGCAGCTCGGGACAGCTAGAAGAAGAGCAGTACTTC. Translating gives CASSSGQLEEEQYF.

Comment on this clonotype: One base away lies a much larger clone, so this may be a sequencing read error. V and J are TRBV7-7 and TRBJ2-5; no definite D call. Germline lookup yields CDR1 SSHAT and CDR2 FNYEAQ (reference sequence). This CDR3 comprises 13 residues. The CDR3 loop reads CASSLSIGETQYF. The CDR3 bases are TGTGCTAGCAGCTTAAGCATCGGAGAGACCCAGTACTTC.